Below, 10 T cell receptor beta chains from the same sample are listed, as sequenced in a study of cytomegalovirus exposure and HLA in healthy donors. Vbeta (60) and Jbeta (13) primers were used in the PCR. The repertoire was sequenced with immunoSEQ multiplex PCR; TCRdb's copy has only in-frame clones and lacks some. In the table there are about 76,000 clones, approximately 80% of which are singletons. The material sequenced was PBMCs. The receptor set was obtained from a woman younger than 45 in good health and CMV-seronegative.

The chain is built from TRBV11-3 and TRBJ2-3; possible D gene TRBD1, 6 bases. In germline, CDR1 is SGHNT, CDR2 YENEEA. The ends were cut back, 4 bases at V and 2 bases at J, with 13 bases in the middle. The CDR3 loop spans 15 amino acids. The CDR3 region is CASSSDPGVTDTQYF. DNA of the CDR3: TGTGCCAGCAGCTCTGACCCAGGGGTCACAGATACGCAGTATTTT.

About this clone: The same CDR3 arises from other DNA sequences in this sample as well. This chain connects TRBV19 to TRBJ2-7; 7 bases map to TRBD1. CDR1 is LNHDA, CDR2 SQIVND, per germline (reference sequence). V shed 5 bases and J 4 bases; nucleotides not matched to a gene: 5. The CDR3 length is 13 residues. CDR3 bases: TGTGCCAGTAGTCTCCGGACAGGATACGAGCAGTACTTC. Its protein product is CASSLRTGYEQYF.

The DNA for the CDR3 is TGTGCCAGCTCACCCCGGACAGGTCGCGAGACTGAAGCTTTCTTT. Protein sequence: CASSPRTGRETEAFF. The chain links TRBV18 to TRBJ1-1; 7 positions match TRBD1. The CDR3 spans 15 residues. CDR1 is KGHSH, CDR2 LQKENI, per germline. J was trimmed by 5 bases and V by 3 bases; bases with no gene match: 9.

The V and J genes are TRBV5-1 and TRBJ1-2; 9 nucleotides agree with TRBD1. The CDR3 consists of 16 residues. The ends lost 4 bases at V and 5 bases at J; junction bases unmatched: 12. The germline gives CDR1 SGHRS, CDR2 YFSETQ. The CDR3 here is CASSVLGQGAFYGYTF. CDR3 sequence (DNA): TGCGCCAGCAGCGTGCTGGGACAGGGAGCCTTTTATGGCTACACCTTC. The full variable domain, with the rest looked up from reference TRBV5-1 and TRBJ1-2, is KAGVTQTPRYLIKTRGQQVTLSCSPISGHRSVSWYQQTPGQGLQFLFEYFSETQRNKGNFPGRFSGRQFSNSRSEMNVSTLELGDSALYLCASSVLGQGAFYGYTFGSGTRLTVV.

This chain joins TRBV28 and TRBJ1-1, with no clear D. The CDR3 loop spans 16 amino acids. V gave up 6 bases and J gave up 0 bases, with 17 bases separating them. Germline lookup yields CDR1 MDHEN and CDR2 SYDVKM. The CDR3 loop reads CASSPITGNLNTEAFF. DNA of the CDR3: TGTGCCAGCAGCCCTATAACGGGAAACTTGAACACTGAAGCTTTCTTT.

Sample share makes this clone medium-sized. This chain uses TRBV5-4 with TRBJ2-7, with D possibly matching TRBD1 (5 bases). The CDR3 consists of 15 residues. V lost 0 bases to trimming and J lost 2 bases, with 12 bases between them. In germline, CDR1 is SGHNT, CDR2 YYREEE (reference sequence). The CDR3 loop reads CASSLVGREAYEQYF. DNA of the CDR3: TGTGCCAGCAGCTTGGTAGGCAGGGAAGCCTACGAGCAGTACTTC. Filled out from reference TRBV5-4 and TRBJ2-7, the complete variable domain reads ETGVTQSPTHLIKTRGQQVTLRCSSQSGHNTVSWYQQALGQGPQFIFQYYREEENGRGNFPPRFSGLQFPNYSSELNVNALELDDSALYLCASSLVGREAYEQYFGPGTRLTVT.

This chain joins TRBV7-2 and TRBJ2-1; 11 positions agree with TRBD2. This CDR3 comprises 18 residues. With V trimmed by 6 bases and J by 5 bases, 15 bases remained unmatched. Germline lookup yields CDR1 SGHTA and CDR2 FQGNSA. CDR3 loop: CASRPPSSGTSGHNEQFF. DNA of the CDR3: TGTGCCAGCAGACCCCCCTCTTCCGGGACTAGCGGACACAATGAGCAGTTCTTC.

The rearrangement links TRBV6-5 to TRBJ2-2; 15 bases are a match to TRBD2. The CDR3 is made up of 15 amino acids. The junction had 5 bases not matched to a gene; V was cut back by 8 bases and J by 7 bases. The germline V gene has CDR1 MNHEY and CDR2 SVGAGI. The CDR3: CASGTSGRFSGELFF. The CDR3 region has the DNA TGTGCCAGCGGGACTAGCGGGAGGTTTAGCGGGGAGCTGTTTTTT.

The chain has TRBV6-5 and TRBJ2-7, with 8 bases aligning to TRBD1. This CDR3 has 15 amino acids. Trimming took 5 bases from V and 1 from J; bases not matched to a gene: 7. Germline values: CDR1 MNHEY, CDR2 SVGAGI. The chain's CDR3 is CASSPHRQGSYEQYF. The CDR3 DNA is TGTGCCAGCAGTCCCCATCGACAGGGGTCCTACGAGCAGTACTTC.

The genes are TRBV29-1 and TRBJ2-1; 12 bases agree with TRBD2. After removal of 4 bases from V and 4 bases from J, the junction contained 5 bases not matched to a gene. CDR3 length: 15 amino acids. Germline CDR1 SQVTM, CDR2 ANQGSEA. CDR3 residues: CSVGGLAGFYNEQFF. The CDR3 nucleotides read TGCAGCGTTGGGGGACTAGCGGGCTTTTACAATGAGCAGTTCTTC.